These T cell receptor beta chains were read from a single sample in a study of cytomegalovirus exposure and HLA in healthy donors. The assay was immunoSEQ multiplex PCR, and TCRdb's table has in-frame clones only and misses some. Of about 78,000 clones detected, about 95% appear once; the ten largest clones hold around 1.6%. Material: PBMCs. Receptors originate from a man between 18 and 29 years old in good health and CMV-seropositive. The CDR3 runs from the conserved cysteine through the conserved F or W. The D gene is left open where the match is weak. Not every row has a clone size; where given, it reads once, few, many or a size class.

TRBV6-5	-	once	TRBJ2-7	TGTGCCAGCAGTTACTCGGAGGACAGCTCCTACGAGCAGTACTTC	CASSYSEDSSYEQYF
TRBV9	-	-	TRBJ2-2	TGTGCCAGCAGCTCCTTAGCATACACCGGGGAGCTGTTTTTT	CASSSLAYTGELFF
TRBV5-8	TRBD2	-	TRBJ2-3	TGTGCCAGCAGCTTGGCCAGCGGGAGGGCGGTAGATACGCAGTATTTT	CASSLASGRAVDTQYF
TRBV6-1	-	-	TRBJ2-5	TGTGCCAGCATAGTTTCAGTAATGGGAGAGCAGTACTTC	CASIVSVMGEQYF
TRBV2	TRBD2	once	TRBJ2-1	TGTGCCAGCAGGGCAGGGACTAGCGGTTACAATGAGCAGTTCTTC	CASRAGTSGYNEQFF
TRBV19	TRBD2	-	TRBJ2-7	TGTGCCAGTAAAGGACTAGCGGGCGAGCAGTACTTC	CASKGLAGEQYF
TRBV11-2	-	-	TRBJ2-1	TGTGCCACCTGGCACGTGGATGAGCAGTTCTTC	CATWHVDEQFF
TRBV2	-	-	TRBJ2-2	TGTGCCAGCATAGCTAGAGACACCGGGGAGCTGTTTTTT	CASIARDTGELFF
TRBV6-6	TRBD1	-	TRBJ2-4	TGTGCCAGCAGTTACAGCGACCAGGGGGTGTTTCAGTACTTC	CASSYSDQGVFQYF
TRBV9	TRBD1	-	TRBJ2-5	TGTGCCAGCAGCGATGGACAGGGTGGGAGGCAGACCCAGTACTTC	CASSDGQGGRQTQYF
TRBV4-1	-	-	TRBJ2-1	TGCGCCAGCAGCCAAGATGAGGGAGCGGCTGTAAGGAATGAGCAGTTCTTC	CASSQDEGAAVRNEQFF
TRBV10-3	-	-	TRBJ1-2	TGTGCCATCACCCTGACAGATAACTATGGCTACACCTTC	CAITLTDNYGYTF
TRBV18	-	once	TRBJ2-5	TGTGCCAGCTCGACTAGGGGAGAGACCCAGTACTTC	CASSTRGETQYF
TRBV2	-	-	TRBJ2-3	TGTGCCAGCAGTCACCTGGGGGCAGGGACAGATACGCAGTATTTT	CASSHLGAGTDTQYF
TRBV28	-	-	TRBJ2-7	TGTGCCAGCAGTTTAGGGGTTGGAACCGGGGTTAGCTCCTACGAGCAGTACTTC	CASSLGVGTGVSSYEQYF
TRBV9	-	-	TRBJ1-1	TGTGCCAGCAGCGCGAGGGGGACAGAAGCTTTCTTT	CASSARGTEAFF
TRBV19	-	-	TRBJ2-7	TGTGCCAGTAGTATAAAAATCTCCGAGCAGTACTTC	CASSIKISEQYF
TRBV27	TRBD2	-	TRBJ2-5	TGTGCCAGCAGGACTAGCGGGAGGGAGACCCAGTACTTC	CASRTSGRETQYF
TRBV23-1	TRBD2	-	TRBJ2-7	TGCGCCAGCTCCAGGGGGCCTACTAGCGGGAGTAGCGAGCAGTACTTC	CASSRGPTSGSSEQYF
TRBV15	-	-	TRBJ1-5	TGTGCCACCAGCAGAGATAGCGGGACGGATCAGCCCCAGCATTTT	CATSRDSGTDQPQHF
TRBV30	-	-	TRBJ2-7	TGTGCCTGGAGACTTTCAGGGATCCCTACCTACGAGCAGTACTTC	CAWRLSGIPTYEQYF
TRBV7-2	TRBD2	-	TRBJ2-1	TGTGCCAGCAGCGCCCGACTAGCGGGAGTCCTCTACAATGAGCAGTTCTTC	CASSARLAGVLYNEQFF
TRBV6-5	-	-	TRBJ1-5	TGTGCCAGCAGACCCACAGGGACTCAGCCCCAGCATTTT	CASRPTGTQPQHF
TRBV7-9	TRBD2	-	TRBJ2-3	TGTGCCAGCAGCTTGCCACTAGCGGGAGGTTCCACAGATACGCAGTATTTT	CASSLPLAGGSTDTQYF
TRBV27	-	-	TRBJ2-3	TGTGCCAGCAGGAATCCCGGGACTAGCACAGATACGCAGTATTTT	CASRNPGTSTDTQYF